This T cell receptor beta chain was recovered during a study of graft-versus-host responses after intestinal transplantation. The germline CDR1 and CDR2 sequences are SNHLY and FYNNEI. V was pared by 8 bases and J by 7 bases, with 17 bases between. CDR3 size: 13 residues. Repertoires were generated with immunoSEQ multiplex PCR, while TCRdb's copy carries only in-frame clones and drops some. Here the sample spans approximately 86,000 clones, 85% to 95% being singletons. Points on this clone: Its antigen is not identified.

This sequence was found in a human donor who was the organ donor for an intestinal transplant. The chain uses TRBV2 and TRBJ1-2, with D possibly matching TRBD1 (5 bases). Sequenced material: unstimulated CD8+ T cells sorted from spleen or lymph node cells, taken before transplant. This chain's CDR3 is CASYNRGIFGYTF. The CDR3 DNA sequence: TGTGCCAGCTATAATCGGGGGATTTTTGGCTACACCTTC.